This paragraph covers one TCR beta chain sequence. The sample originates from a study of STAT5B mutations in CD4+ large granular lymphocyte leukemia. At the level of the study: The CDR3 'QG' motif was associated with a particular HLA allele among healthy donors.

The survey-level immunoSEQ assay was used. Clones were read by immunoSEQ multiplex PCR, and TCRdb kept only the in-frame ones, dropping some. The sample lists 20,000 to 25,000 clones; roughly 80% were seen once. Material for sequencing was CD4+ T cells from blood buffy coats. This clonotype was obtained from a human donor in good health.

The CDR3 region has the DNA TGTGCCTGGAGCAGACTAGCGGTGCTTGGGGAGCAGTACTTC. Residues: CAWSRLAVLGEQYF. The chain carries TRBV30 and TRBJ2-7; TRBD2 matches 9 bases. Per germline, CDR1 GTSNPN and CDR2 SVGIG (reference sequence). The CDR3 totals 14 residues. With 3 bases clipped from V and 7 bases from J, the junction kept 10 bases outside the gene matches.